The 30 T cell receptor beta chains below were found in one sample sequenced in a study of cytomegalovirus exposure and HLA in healthy donors. Primers: 60 Vbeta forward and 13 Jbeta reverse. Using immunoSEQ multiplex PCR, the repertoire was profiled, and TCRdb retains in-frame clones only, with some absent. The sample yields 150,000 to 200,000 clones, around 75% seen once. The specimen sequenced was PBMCs. These receptors originate from a woman aged 30 to 39 in good health and CMV-seropositive.

The rearrangement joins TRBV18 to TRBJ1-2; D might be TRBD1 (6 bases). The CDR3 runs 14 residues. CDR1 and CDR2 from the germline V gene are KGHSH and LQKENI. The V end was cut by 5 bases, the J end by 9 bases, with 19 bases between. The CDR3 nucleotides read TGTGCCAGCTCAACGCAGACAGGACAAGCGAGCTACACCTTC. It encodes CASSTQTGQASYTF.

The CDR3 sequence is CASSYPGMSGANVLTF. For the CDR3, the DNA is TGTGCCAGCAGTTACCCAGGGATGTCTGGGGCCAACGTCCTGACTTTC. The chain employs TRBV6-6 and TRBJ2-6; D might be TRBD1 (5 bases). V gave up 2 bases and J gave up 1 base, with 9 bases separating them. The germline gives CDR1 MNHNY, CDR2 SVGAGI (reference sequence). This CDR3 comprises 16 residues.

V gene TRBV19 combines with J gene TRBJ1-6, with 9 bases aligning to TRBD1. The V gene end was trimmed by 6 bases and the J gene end by 14 bases; junction bases not matched to a gene: 8. Germline V gives CDR1 LNHDA, CDR2 SQIVND (reference sequence). The CDR3 has 13 amino acids. CDR3 in DNA: TGTGCCAGTAGGGGACAGGGCTCCACGGCCCTCCACTTT. Translated, it gives CASRGQGSTALHF.

Only a few counts were recorded for this clone. The rearrangement joins TRBV5-1 to TRBJ2-1, with 9 bases aligning to TRBD1. Germline V gives CDR1 SGHRS, CDR2 YFSETQ. CDR3 length: 13 amino acids. Unmatched junction bases numbered 3, after V lost 2 bases and J lost 9 bases. CDR3 coding DNA: TGCGCCAGCAGCTTAGGACAGGGGAGTGAGCAGTTCTTC. The encoded protein is CASSLGQGSEQFF.

This clone was counted between two and nine times. The rearrangement joins TRBV7-9 to TRBJ1-5; D might be TRBD1 (5 bases). The CDR3 totals 14 residues. Germline V lookup: CDR1 SEHNR, CDR2 FQNEAQ (reference sequence). V was clipped by 6 bases and J by 7 bases, with 16 bases between them. The chain's CDR3 is CASSQGSPRQPQHF. CDR3 sequence (DNA): TGTGCCAGCAGTCAGGGTTCCCCACGACAGCCCCAGCATTTT.

This sequence joins TRBV7-8 and TRBJ1-2; 11 nucleotides match TRBD1. Germline trimming cut 0 bases from V and 6 bases from J; bases unmatched to any gene: 6. The CDR3 is 16 amino acids. Germline V gene sequence: CDR1 SGHVS, CDR2 FQNEAQ. CDR3 DNA sequence: TGTGCCAGCAGCTTAGCGGTGGGGACAGGGGGGAATGGCTACACCTTC. This translates into CASSLAVGTGGNGYTF.

This sequence joins TRBV2 and TRBJ1-1; D gene unclear. The CDR3 extends over 13 amino acids. The germline V gene has CDR1 SNHLY and CDR2 FYNNEI. V was cut by 6 bases and J by 5 bases, with 13 bases left in between. CDR3 DNA sequence: TGTGCCAGCAGCGTTGATCGACTGACTGAAGCTTTCTTT. Its protein is CASSVDRLTEAFF.

The V call is TRBV4-3, the J call TRBJ2-7; a weak D match, TRBD1 (6 bases). The length of the CDR3 is 14 residues. Germline CDR1 LGHNA, CDR2 YSLEER. V shed 1 base and J shed 6 bases, with 13 bases lying between them. The CDR3 protein is CASSQGDRDTEQYF. Written as DNA, the CDR3 is TGCGCCAGCAGCCAAGGGGACCGGGACACCGAGCAGTACTTC.

This clone was seen a single time. The chain recombines TRBV29-1 with TRBJ1-1; perhaps TRBD1 as D (5 bases). The CDR3 length is 13 residues. The V and J ends lost 1 base and 3 bases respectively, with 9 bases between them. Germline CDR1 reads SQVTM; CDR2 reads ANQGSEA. The CDR3 nucleotides read TGCAGCGTTGAAGGTCGCAGGGACACTGAAGCTTTCTTT. Protein sequence: CSVEGRRDTEAFF. The full variable domain, completed using reference TRBV29-1 and TRBJ1-1, is SAVISQKPSRDICQRGTSLTIQCQVDSQVTMMFWYRQQPGQSLTLIATANQGSEATYESGFVIDKFPISRPNLTFSTLTVSNMSPEDSSIYLCSVEGRRDTEAFFGQGTRLTVV.

This clone has a handful of counts. The V gene is TRBV4-1, the J gene TRBJ1-2; possible D gene TRBD1, 6 bases. Germline CDR1 is MGHRA and CDR2 is YSYEKL. V was shortened by 0 bases and J by 4 bases, with 21 bases between the two germline ends. CDR3 size: 18 residues. CDR3 DNA sequence: TGCGCCAGCAGCCAAGAAGGGGGAGGGACCCTTATGAGCTATGGCTACACCTTC. It yields the protein CASSQEGGGTLMSYGYTF.

The table lists this clone with a few counts. The chain carries TRBV19 and TRBJ1-2, with 7 bases identical to TRBD1. The germline CDR1 and CDR2 sequences are LNHDA and SQIVND (reference sequence). The V segment lost 5 bases and the J segment 5 bases; nucleotides outside the gene matches: 11. This CDR3 spans 15 amino acids. The CDR3: CASSSRDRALYGYTF. CDR3 DNA: TGTGCCAGTAGTTCCCGAGACAGGGCTTTGTATGGCTACACCTTC.

The CDR3 DNA sequence: TGTGCCATCAGTTGGGGGGCTGAAGCTTTCTTT. It encodes CAISWGAEAFF. The rearrangement links TRBV10-3 to TRBJ1-1, with D perhaps matching TRBD1 (5 bases). Germline loops: CDR1 ENHRY, CDR2 SYGVKD. V shed 5 bases and J shed 6 bases, with 7 bases lying between them. This CDR3 comprises 11 residues.

The chain combines TRBV27 with TRBJ2-4; 8 bases map to TRBD1. V gave up 5 bases and J gave up 0 bases; unmatched junction bases: 12. From germline, CDR1 is MNHEY and CDR2 SMNVEV (reference sequence). The CDR3 length is 18 residues. The CDR3: CASSIGTGSILAKNIQYF. The CDR3 bases are TGTGCCAGCAGTATTGGGACAGGTTCTATTCTAGCCAAAAACATTCAGTACTTC.

V gene TRBV4-3 combines with J gene TRBJ1-4, with 10 bases that match TRBD1. From germline, CDR1 is LGHNA and CDR2 YSLEER. The CDR3 spans 17 residues. Trimming took 0 bases from V and 5 from J; bases not matched to a gene: 6. The CDR3 reads CASSQEFWGQGNEKLFF. The CDR3 DNA is TGCGCCAGCAGCCAAGAATTCTGGGGACAGGGGAATGAAAAACTGTTTTTT.

Only one count was recorded for this clone. The V call is TRBV5-8, the J call TRBJ2-7; TRBD2 aligns across 7 bases. The V gene end was trimmed by 5 bases and the J gene end by 0 bases; junction bases not matched to a gene: 11. The CDR3 spans 16 residues. Per germline, CDR1 SGHTS and CDR2 YDEGEE. Written as DNA, the CDR3 is TGTGCCAGCAGTCCCATGGGCGGGGACTACTCCTACGAGCAGTACTTC. Protein sequence: CASSPMGGDYSYEQYF.

The rearrangement links TRBV6-5 to TRBJ2-2; 7 bases line up with TRBD2. CDR1 and CDR2 (germline): MNHEY, SVGAGI. The CDR3 contains 13 residues. Unmatched junction bases numbered 3, after V lost 7 bases and J lost 4 bases. DNA of the CDR3: TGTGCCAGCACTTCGGGGGGCACCGGGGAGCTGTTTTTT. Translated, it gives CASTSGGTGELFF.

This clone was detected a few times. The chain uses TRBV7-9 and TRBJ1-1; no definite D call. V was pared by 1 base and J by 2 bases, with 8 bases between. The CDR3 has 14 amino acids. Per germline, CDR1 SEHNR and CDR2 FQNEAQ (reference sequence). CDR3 in DNA: TGTGCCAGCAGCTTAGGTCAGGCTAACACTGAAGCTTTCTTT. Protein product: CASSLGQANTEAFF.

This chain connects TRBV28 to TRBJ2-7, with 10 nucleotides matching TRBD1. Per the germline V gene, CDR1 is MDHEN and CDR2 is SYDVKM. The CDR3 totals 15 residues. V shed 2 bases, J shed 1 base, and the junction held 2 bases outside the gene matches. The CDR3 DNA is TGTGCCAGCAGTTTAGGGACAGGGGTTTCCTACGAGCAGTACTTC. This gives the protein CASSLGTGVSYEQYF.

The gene calls are TRBV6-6 and TRBJ1-5, with D tentatively TRBD1 (6 bases). In germline, CDR1 is MNHNY, CDR2 SVGAGI (reference sequence). The CDR3 extends over 14 amino acids. Between the trimmed V and J ends, which lost 6 bases and 0 bases, there was a span of 9 bases. This CDR3 reads CASRRTDSNQPQHF. The CDR3 bases are TGTGCCAGCAGACGGACAGATAGCAATCAGCCCCAGCATTTT.

The rearrangement uses TRBV6-6 and TRBJ1-3; 7 nucleotides line up with TRBD1. Germline V gene sequence: CDR1 MNHNY, CDR2 SVGAGI (reference sequence). After removal of 6 bases from V and 3 bases from J, the junction contained 8 bases not matched to a gene. This CDR3 contains 15 residues. CDR3 nucleotides: TGTGCCAGCAGCCGACAGGGACTAGGTGGAAACACCATATATTTT. This sequence encodes CASSRQGLGGNTIYF.

CDR3 sequence (DNA): TGTGCCATCAGTTCATCGGGTCCTGGAGGGCAAGAGACCCAGTACTTC. It codes for CAISSSGPGGQETQYF. This sequence joins TRBV10-3 and TRBJ2-5; TRBD2 is a possible D gene (6 bases). Germline CDR1 ENHRY, CDR2 SYGVKD. The CDR3 totals 16 residues. The V end lost 5 bases, the J end lost 2 bases, and 18 bases lay between the germline ends.

The rearrangement links TRBV27 to TRBJ2-1; the D gene is possibly TRBD2 (7 bases). This CDR3 contains 17 residues. V was pared by 3 bases and J by 4 bases, with 19 bases between. The germline V gene has CDR1 MNHEY and CDR2 SMNVEV (reference sequence). The CDR3 region has the DNA TGTGCCAGCAGTTTGTCCCACCCGGGGGGCCCATACAATGAGCAGTTCTTC. Protein sequence: CASSLSHPGGPYNEQFF.

V is TRBV9 and J is TRBJ2-1, with 9 nucleotides matching TRBD2. Germline assignment: CDR1 SGDLS and CDR2 YYNGEE. This CDR3 is built from 15 residues. V was clipped by 0 bases and J by 5 bases; unmatched bases: 3. CDR3 in DNA: TGTGCCAGCAGCGTAGAACTAGCGGGCCACAATGAGCAGTTCTTC. Translated, it gives CASSVELAGHNEQFF.

The chain links TRBV5-4 to TRBJ2-5, with TRBD1 as a possible D gene (6 bases). The CDR3 contains 14 residues. Germline V gene lookup returns CDR1 SGHNT and CDR2 YYREEE (reference sequence). Trimming pared 1 base from V and 5 bases from J, leaving 12 bases between. For the CDR3, the DNA is TGTGCCAGCAGCTTGCAGGGGACGGGGGAGACCCAGTACTTC. It translates to CASSLQGTGETQYF.

The gene calls are TRBV6-5 and TRBJ1-2; 7 bases are shared with TRBD1. The CDR3 covers 13 residues. Germline V gene lookup returns CDR1 MNHEY and CDR2 SVGAGI. Trimming at V came to 6 bases and at J to 8 bases, leaving 9 bases not matched to a gene. Here the CDR3 DNA reads TGTGCCAGCAGGGAGACAGGGAGTGACGGCTACACCTTC. Amino acid sequence: CASRETGSDGYTF.

The V and J genes are TRBV27 and TRBJ2-7; 9 nucleotides align to TRBD2. Germline-derived CDR1 and CDR2 are MNHEY and SMNVEV (reference sequence). The ends lost 5 bases at V and 6 bases at J; junction bases unmatched: 20. CDR3 length equals 18 residues. CDR3 in DNA: TGTGCCAGCAGTATATATCCCCGGCCAAGCGGGAGGTCAGGCGAGCAGTACTTC. Its protein product is CASSIYPRPSGRSGEQYF.

This chain joins TRBV27 and TRBJ1-1, with D possibly being TRBD1 (5 bases). Between the trimmed V and J ends, which lost 3 bases and 1 base, there was a span of 9 bases. The CDR3 loop spans 14 amino acids. CDR1 and CDR2 (germline): MNHEY, SMNVEV (reference sequence). CDR3 protein: CASSFGQTNTEAFF. The DNA of the CDR3 is TGTGCCAGCAGTTTTGGACAAACGAACACTGAAGCTTTCTTT.

The chain carries TRBV7-9 and TRBJ2-3, with D unclear. This CDR3 has 10 residues. Trimming took 6 bases from V and 6 from J, leaving 4 bases between them. Germline CDR1 is SEHNR and CDR2 is FQNEAQ (reference sequence). CDR3 residues: CASSIDTQYF. The CDR3, as DNA: TGTGCCAGCAGTATTGATACGCAGTATTTT. The variable domain in full, completed from reference TRBV7-9 and TRBJ2-3, reads DTGVSQNPRHKITKRGQNVTFRCDPISEHNRLYWYRQTLGQGPEFLTYFQNEAQLEKSRLLSDRFSAERPKGSFSTLEIQRTEQGDSAMYLCASSIDTQYFGPGTRLTVL.

The rearrangement uses TRBV5-1 and TRBJ2-5, with a possible D match to TRBD1 (6 bases). The V and J ends lost 4 bases and 2 bases respectively, with 12 bases between them. The CDR3 is 14 amino acids. Per the germline V gene, CDR1 is SGHRS and CDR2 is YFSETQ. Here the CDR3 DNA reads TGCGCCAGCAGCACCCGGACAGTTCAAGAGACCCAGTACTTC. Translation: CASSTRTVQETQYF. Together with reference TRBV5-1 and TRBJ2-5, the CDR3 gives the full variable domain: KAGVTQTPRYLIKTRGQQVTLSCSPISGHRSVSWYQQTPGQGLQFLFEYFSETQRNKGNFPGRFSGRQFSNSRSEMNVSTLELGDSALYLCASSTRTVQETQYFGPGTRLLVL.

The chain employs TRBV4-2 and TRBJ2-7; 8 bases are a match to TRBD2. The CDR3 is 17 residues long. Germline values: CDR1 LGHNA, CDR2 YNFKEQ. Trimming cost V 0 bases and J 7 bases; bases outside gene matches: 14. The CDR3 nucleotides read TGTGCCAGCAGCCAAGATGTCGCGGGCGCGCGGGGGGATGAGCAGTACTTC. It yields the protein CASSQDVAGARGDEQYF.